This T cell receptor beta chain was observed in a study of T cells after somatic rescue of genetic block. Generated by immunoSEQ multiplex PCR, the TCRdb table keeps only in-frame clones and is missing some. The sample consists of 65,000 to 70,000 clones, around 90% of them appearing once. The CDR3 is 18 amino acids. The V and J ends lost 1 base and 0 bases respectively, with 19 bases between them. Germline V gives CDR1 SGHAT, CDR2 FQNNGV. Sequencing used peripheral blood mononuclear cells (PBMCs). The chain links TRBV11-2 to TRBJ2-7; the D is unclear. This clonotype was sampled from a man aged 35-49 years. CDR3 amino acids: CASSLVRQADLLSYEQYF. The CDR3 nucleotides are TGTGCCAGCAGCTTAGTTCGCCAGGCGGATCTGCTCTCCTACGAGCAGTACTTC.